The clone carrying this T cell receptor (beta chain) was seen once. Its antigen is still unknown. These data belong to a study of beta chain features in type 1 diabetes. Broader study findings: HLA influence on TCRB rearrangement stayed unresolved here. Significant though moderate, a shortening of TCRB CDR3s appeared in all four CD4+ subsets of Type 1 diabetes patients.

Every participating donor gave one draw, a heparinised blood sample averaging about 100 mL. Isolation of CD4+ naive, central memory, regulatory and stem cell-like memory cells was achieved by sorting via CD45RO/CCR7/CD25/CD127/CD95/CD27. Expressed TCRB transcripts were sequenced, since all the RNA that had been isolated was reverse transcribed. Some clones are missing from TCRdb's copy, which holds only in-frame ones; the method was immunoSEQ multiplex PCR. This table has 150,000 to 200,000 clones, roughly 59% appearing once. Trimming took off 3 bases at V and 0 bases at J, with 9 bases between the two ends. Germline V gene sequence: CDR1 GTSNPN, CDR2 SVGIG (reference sequence). The CDR3 contains 14 residues.

The sample taken for sequencing was naive CD4+ T cells from blood. The rearrangement joins TRBV30 to TRBJ2-4; D gene ambiguous. This clonotype originated in a man between 25 and 39 years old with type 1 diabetes. The CDR3 protein is CAWRARLAKNIQYF. The CDR3 nucleotides read TGTGCCTGGAGGGCAAGGTTAGCCAAAAACATTCAGTACTTC.